The 20 T cell receptor beta chains below come from one sample, sequenced in a study of blood T cell repertoires in COVID-19. TCRdb keeps only in-frame clones here, not all; method: immunoSEQ multiplex PCR. The sample consists of 130,000 to 150,000 clones, 84% of them appearing once. The sequenced sample was peripheral blood. These receptors came from a human donor in a cohort sampled during active COVID-19.

This sequence joins TRBV2 and TRBJ2-5; D might be TRBD1 (6 bases). V was clipped by 2 bases and J by 4 bases, with 17 bases between them. The CDR3 totals 16 residues. Germline V gives CDR1 SNHLY, CDR2 FYNNEI. Here the CDR3 DNA reads TGTGCCAGCAGTGAAATCTCCGACAGGCCCGGAGAGACCCAGTACTTC. It yields the protein CASSEISDRPGETQYF.

The V call is TRBV4-3, the J call TRBJ1-4; unclear D gene. The germline CDR1 and CDR2 sequences are LGHNA and YSLEER. This CDR3 is built from 15 residues. V was clipped by 4 bases and J by 1 base, with 10 bases between them. For the CDR3, the DNA is TGCGCCAGCAGCCCCCCGGGGTTAACTAATGAAAAACTGTTTTTT. Translating gives CASSPPGLTNEKLFF.

The V call is TRBV28, the J call TRBJ1-6; weak D call: TRBD1 (6 bases). The CDR3 consists of 14 residues. Germline loops: CDR1 MDHEN, CDR2 SYDVKM. Trimming removed 4 bases from V and 10 bases from J, with 14 bases in between. The DNA of the CDR3 is TGTGCCAGCAGTTCGCAGGGGATGGAGTCACCCCTCCACTTT. Encoded protein: CASSSQGMESPLHF.

The chain has TRBV3-1 (or the pseudogene TRBV3-2) and TRBJ1-1; D perhaps matches TRBD1 (6 bases). Germline assignment: CDR1 LGHDT and CDR2 YNNKEL (reference sequence). This CDR3 has 11 amino acids. The V gene lost 3 bases and the J gene lost 11 bases, with 10 bases spanning the gap. The CDR3 sequence is CASSQTGFAFF. In nucleotides, the CDR3 is TGTGCCAGCAGCCAGACAGGATTCGCTTTCTTT.

V usage is TRBV15 and J usage is TRBJ2-7; TRBD1 agrees at 11 bases. The J segment lost 3 bases and the V segment lost 8 bases, leaving 9 bases of the junction unmatched. Looked up from germline, CDR1 is LNHNV and CDR2 is YYDKDF (reference sequence). This CDR3 contains 15 residues. CDR3 nucleotide sequence: TGTGCCACCCTTAAGGGGGACAGGGGGGGCTACGAGCAGTACTTC. Translating it yields CATLKGDRGGYEQYF. The full variable domain, in which reference TRBV15 and TRBJ2-7 provide the parts outside the CDR3, is DAMVIQNPRYQVTQFGKPVTLSCSQTLNHNVMYWYQQKSSQAPKLLFHYYDKDFNNEADTPDNFQSRRPNTSFCFLDIRSPGLGDTAMYLCATLKGDRGGYEQYFGPGTRLTVT.

The V call is TRBV7-2, the J call TRBJ1-1; 7 bases fit TRBD1. The V and J ends lost 5 bases and 5 bases, in that order; junction bases with no gene match: 14. The CDR3 totals 16 residues. Germline V gene sequence: CDR1 SGHTA, CDR2 FQGNSA. CDR3 protein: CASSTHRGGSMTEAFF. The CDR3 coding sequence is TGTGCCAGCAGCACCCACAGGGGAGGCTCGATGACTGAAGCTTTCTTT.

J is TRBJ2-1 and V is TRBV7-2; 10 bases map to TRBD2. The CDR3 has 14 residues. V was pared by 5 bases and J by 12 bases, with 10 bases of the junction left unmatched. Per the germline V gene, CDR1 is SGHTA and CDR2 is FQGNSA. Here the CDR3 DNA reads TGTGCCAGCAGCATCTCTAGCGGGGGTGATGGGCAGTTCTTC. This translates into CASSISSGGDGQFF.

The gene calls are TRBV4-1 and TRBJ1-1; D not certain. The ends were cut back, 3 bases at V and 4 bases at J, with 12 bases in the middle. The CDR3 spans 14 residues. Germline V CDR1 and CDR2: MGHRA, YSYEKL. CDR3 nucleotides: TGCGCCAGCAGCCAGCAGGATTGGGCCACTGAAGCTTTCTTT. Translating gives CASSQQDWATEAFF.

V usage is TRBV5-4 and J usage is TRBJ2-7; 11 nucleotides agree with TRBD2. The germline CDR1 and CDR2 sequences are SGHNT and YYREEE (reference sequence). Trimming at V came to 4 bases and at J to 4 bases, leaving 10 bases not matched to a gene. This CDR3 is built from 16 residues. As DNA, the CDR3 is TGTGCCAGCAGCGGGGGCCCGACTAGCGGGGTGTACGAGCAGTACTTC. Amino acids: CASSGGPTSGVYEQYF.

CDR3 region: CASSLTSAGGSGELFF. The CDR3 region has the DNA TGTGCCAGCAGCTTAACATCGGCAGGGGGCTCCGGGGAGCTGTTTTTT. This chain connects TRBV7-3 to TRBJ2-2; 8 positions match TRBD1. CDR1 SGHTA and CDR2 FQGTGA come from the germline V gene. V was clipped by 0 bases and J by 6 bases; unmatched bases: 6. The CDR3 runs to 16 residues.

The chain is built from TRBV7-2 and TRBJ1-3, with TRBD1 matching 7 bases. V lost 3 bases and J lost 2; bases outside the gene matches: 7. Germline values: CDR1 SGHTA, CDR2 FQGNSA. This CDR3 has 16 residues. CDR3 region: CASSLRQGMTGNTIYF. CDR3 DNA: TGTGCCAGCAGCTTGCGACAGGGAATGACTGGAAACACCATATATTTT.

The chain has TRBV29-1 and TRBJ2-1; 11 positions agree with TRBD2. The germline gives CDR1 SQVTM, CDR2 ANQGSEA. CDR3 length equals 14 residues. V was pared by 7 bases and J by 4 bases, with 6 bases of the junction left unmatched. This CDR3 reads CSAPLAGDYNEQFF. For the CDR3, the DNA is TGCAGCGCCCCACTAGCGGGGGATTACAATGAGCAGTTCTTC.

The rearrangement uses TRBV14 and TRBJ1-2; possibly TRBD1 for D (5 bases). Trimming took off 0 bases at V and 4 bases at J, with 15 bases between the two ends. The CDR3 spans 16 residues. Germline-derived CDR1 and CDR2 are SGHDN and FVKESK. CDR3 protein: CASSQDRGILGYGYTF. In nucleotides, the CDR3 is TGTGCCAGCAGCCAAGATAGGGGAATCCTGGGCTATGGCTACACCTTC. The full variable domain, completed using reference TRBV14 and TRBJ1-2, is EAGVTQFPSHSVIEKGQTVTLRCDPISGHDNLYWYRRVMGKEIKFLLHFVKESKQDESGMPNNRFLAERTGGTYSTLKVQPAELEDSGVYFCASSQDRGILGYGYTFGSGTRLTVV.

The chain couples TRBV3-1 (or the pseudogene TRBV3-2) to TRBJ2-1, with TRBD1 as a possible D gene (5 bases). The germline V gene encodes CDR1 LGHDT and CDR2 YNNKEL (reference sequence). V dropped 2 bases and J dropped 5 bases, with 10 bases sitting between them. This CDR3 spans 14 amino acids. The CDR3 reads CASSQLTENNEQFF. CDR3 nucleotide sequence: TGTGCCAGCAGCCAACTGACAGAAAACAATGAGCAGTTCTTC.

This clone appeared a few times. The V and J genes are TRBV2 and TRBJ2-3, with D possibly TRBD1 on 6 matching bases. The CDR3 runs to 15 residues. Trimming removed 2 bases at V and 5 bases at J, with 14 bases between. Germline V lookup: CDR1 SNHLY, CDR2 FYNNEI. The DNA of the CDR3 is TGTGCCAGCAGTGAACCGGTGGGGGCTGTAGATACGCAGTATTTT. It is translated as CASSEPVGAVDTQYF.

The chain has TRBV21-1 and TRBJ1-5; TRBD1 is the table's D call, not checked against the DNA. TRBV21-1 is designated a pseudogene. The CDR3 is made up of 15 amino acids. CDR3 nucleotides: TGTGCCAGCAGTGGGAGACAGGGCCCCAATCAGCCCCAGCATTTT. Its protein is CASSGRQGPNQPQHF.

The chain recombines TRBV6-2 or TRBV6-3 with TRBJ1-5; 7 bases agree with TRBD1. With V trimmed by 6 bases and J by 1 base, 12 bases remained unmatched. Germline V CDR1 and CDR2: MNHEY, SVGEGT. The CDR3 consists of 17 residues. CDR3 DNA: TGTGCCAGCAGCCGGGGACAGAGGCGAGGGAGCAATCAGCCCCAGCATTTT. This translates into CASSRGQRRGSNQPQHF.

In regard to this clone: In the same sample, other DNA sequences code for this CDR3. The chain couples TRBV6-2 or TRBV6-3 to TRBJ1-5; D remains unclear. Trimming took off 0 bases at V and 0 bases at J, with 9 bases between the two ends. This CDR3 comprises 16 residues. Germline loops: CDR1 MNHEY, CDR2 SVGEGT. Here the CDR3 DNA reads TGTGCCAGCAGTTACTCAGGCGGTTATAGCAATCAGCCCCAGCATTTT. This encodes CASSYSGGYSNQPQHF.

The chain uses TRBV7-9 and TRBJ2-7, with TRBD1 matching over 8 bases. V dropped 4 bases and J dropped 6; count of bases not matched to a gene: 8. The CDR3 length is 14 residues. CDR1 and CDR2 from the germline V gene are SEHNR and FQNEAQ (reference sequence). The CDR3 DNA reads TGTGCCAGCAGCTACGGACAGGGAAGGGTCGAGCAGTACTTC. This sequence encodes CASSYGQGRVEQYF.

The chain recombines TRBV30 with TRBJ1-2; tentatively, D is TRBD1 (6 bases). This CDR3 contains 15 residues. Trimming stripped 0 bases from V and 5 bases from J, with 16 bases between. CDR1 and CDR2 (germline): GTSNPN, SVGIG (reference sequence). This CDR3 is CAWSVQDRAPYGYTF. In DNA form, the CDR3 reads TGTGCCTGGAGTGTCCAGGACAGAGCTCCTTATGGCTACACCTTC.